This TCR beta chain was sequenced for a study of regulatory T cells in long-lasting Graves disease. Whole-study context: The study enrolled newly diagnosed Graves' patients on antithyroid drugs under 3 months.

Findings and limits, study-wide: Patients with persistent Graves' had lower TCR diversity than newly diagnosed patients. Rather than thyroid tissue, only peripheral blood underwent study.

Assembly of TCR beta libraries relied on iRepertoire HTBI primers together with Arm-PCR of CDR3 regions. TCRdb reanalysed the multiplex PCR reads using MiXCR and keeps one entry per CDR3 protein. The data hold roughly 380,000 distinct CDR3 sequences, with around 15% observed a single time. V gave up 2 bases and J gave up 3 bases, with 11 bases separating them. Germline V gene data show CDR1 as SGHVS and CDR2 as FQNEAQ. This CDR3 has 14 residues. The table lists this clonotype with many counts. Its antigen remains unknown. Indicated time point: newly diagnosed GD, antithyroid drugs for less than 3 months. Extracted PBMC RNA gave rise to the TCR library. With EDTA tubes as the receptacles, roughly 9.7 milliliters of peripheral blood were drawn.

Sequencing was performed on peripheral blood mononuclear cells (PBMCs), taken at new diagnosis, from a patient treated with antithyroid drugs. The genes are TRBV7-8 and TRBJ2-7, with D possibly being TRBD1 (6 bases). The TCR comes from a female donor with Graves disease. In DNA form, the CDR3 reads TGTGCCAGCAGCTTAAATTCAGGGGACTACGAGCAGTACTTC. Translation gives CASSLNSGDYEQYF.